This T cell receptor beta chain is from a study of T cell responses to AZD1222 COVID-19 vaccine. Study-level results: Increases in Spike-specific TCR breadth and depth were seen after two AZD1222 doses. The donors showed a predominance of white British ancestry and of females, with possible underestimation of clonal diversity. Baseline testing showed seropositivity in only six AZD1222 recipients. Nearly half of spike-specific TCRs reportedly target unmutated variant regions.

Data came from immunoSEQ multiplex PCR; TCRdb stores just in-frame clones and leaves some out. The data show approximately 110,000 clones, with roughly nine tenths seen just once and roughly 7% held by the top ten. Germline CDR1 SGHTA, CDR2 FQGNSA. Trimming removed 3 bases from V and 4 bases from J, with 4 bases in between. There are 12 residues in the CDR3. As concerns this clone: The antigen is not known.

The TCR was taken from an adult in good health. The V gene is TRBV7-2, the J gene TRBJ1-3; D is undetermined. Material: peripheral blood, obtained on day 0 of AZD1222 vaccination. CDR3 nucleotide sequence: TGTGCCAGCAGCTTTCTCGGAAACACCATATATTTT. It is translated as CASSFLGNTIYF.